This TCR beta chain appears in the sequencing data of a study of Graves' ophthalmopathy and Graves' hyperthyroidism. Investigators amplified TCR beta CDR3 regions from RNA transcripts. The first-round RT-PCR employed HTBI primers together with the Qiagen OneStep RT-PCR kit. A multiplex PCR was then performed as the second round. MiXCR, run by TCRdb on the multiplex PCR reads, gives a single entry per CDR3 protein. Of around 1,200,000 distinct CDR3 sequences listed, 36% are singletons. V trimming: 3 bases; J trimming: 5 bases; junction bases outside the gene matches: 6. The CDR3 is made up of 13 amino acids. Germline CDR1 is SQVTM and CDR2 is ANQGSEA. Study-level findings and limits: Among thyroid clonotypes expanded above 0.001 frequency, most also appeared in blood.

The sample holds a few counts of this clonotype. The antigen is unknown. Exclusion criteria comprised other autoimmune diseases, uncontrolled infections, pregnancy or lactation in patients. Establishment of the diagnosis relied upon clinical symptoms, serum thyroxine, TRAb, thyroid ultrasound and orbital computed tomography. V is TRBV29-1 and J is TRBJ1-2; 7 nucleotides match TRBD1. The specimen sequenced was peripheral blood or thyroid tissue (not recorded which). The sequence was collected from an adult man with Graves' hyperthyroidism. This CDR3 reads CSVEATGSYGYTF. The CDR3 DNA reads as TGCAGCGTTGAGGCGACAGGGTCGTATGGCTACACCTTC. Full variable domain (outside the CDR3, taken from reference TRBV29-1 and TRBJ1-2): SAVISQKPSRDICQRGTSLTIQCQVDSQVTMMFWYRQQPGQSLTLIATANQGSEATYESGFVIDKFPISRPNLTFSTLTVSNMSPEDSSIYLCSVEATGSYGYTFGSGTRLTVV.